The rows below give T cell receptor beta chains drawn from one sample of a study of cytomegalovirus exposure and HLA in healthy donors. Profiled with immunoSEQ multiplex PCR; TCRdb holds only in-frame clones, not every one. The repertoire holds around 170,000 clones, with over 65% as singletons. Source material: PBMCs. The receptors stem from a woman aged 50 to 60 in good health and CMV-seropositive. The CDR3 runs from the conserved cysteine through the conserved F or W. A D gene is named only where the DNA matches it firmly. Size tells how often a clone was seen (once, few, many) or the class of an expanded clone, and some rows leave it out.

clone_size	v_call	d_call	j_call	cdr3_nt	cdr3_aa
.	TRBV11-2	.	TRBJ1-1	TGTGCCAGCGCCCCCCCGGGGTGGGGCACTGAAGCTTTCTTT	CASAPPGWGTEAFF
.	TRBV16	.	TRBJ2-3	TGTGCCAGCAGCCAATCAACCTACACAGATACGCAGTATTTT	CASSQSTYTDTQYF
once	TRBV5-4	TRBD1	TRBJ2-3	TGTGCCAGCAGCTTGGGAGGACAGGGGGCTGAAGATACGCAGTATTTT	CASSLGGQGAEDTQYF
.	TRBV30	.	TRBJ1-6	TGTGCCTGGAGTACAGGGTATAATTCACCCCTCCACTTT	CAWSTGYNSPLHF
.	TRBV6-5	.	TRBJ2-7	TGTGCCAGCAGTTATACCCAGGGCGGCGCCTACGAGCAGTACTTC	CASSYTQGGAYEQYF
.	TRBV5-1	TRBD1	TRBJ2-3	TGCGCCAGCAGCCCCGGACAGGGGATGGGGACAGATACGCAGTATTTT	CASSPGQGMGTDTQYF
once	TRBV29-1	TRBD1	TRBJ2-7	TGCAGCGTTCGGGACAGGGGGTACGAGCAGTACTTC	CSVRDRGYEQYF
.	TRBV5-1	.	TRBJ2-3	TGCGCCAGCAGCAGGGAGCGCGGGACTAGCACAGATACGCAGTATTTT	CASSRERGTSTDTQYF
.	TRBV10-3	TRBD1	TRBJ2-2	TGTGCCATCAGTGGGGGGACAGGGATGAGCACCGGGGAGCTGTTTTTT	CAISGGTGMSTGELFF
.	TRBV5-4	TRBD2	TRBJ2-3	TGTGCCAGCAGCAATGGCGGGGGAAGCACAGATACGCAGTATTTT	CASSNGGGSTDTQYF
.	TRBV6-6	TRBD1	TRBJ1-5	TGTGCCAGCAGCCCCCAGGGGGCGTATCAGCCCCAGCATTTT	CASSPQGAYQPQHF
.	TRBV6-1	.	TRBJ1-2	TGTGCCAGCCTAGCAACCATGGAAGGCTACACCTTC	CASLATMEGYTF
.	TRBV2	.	TRBJ1-1	TGTGCCAGCAGTGCGGGACAAACGAACACTGAAGCTTTCTTT	CASSAGQTNTEAFF
.	TRBV2	TRBD2	TRBJ2-5	TGTGCCAGCAATCAACACCACCCGACTAGCGGTGAGAGGACCCAGTACTTC	CASNQHHPTSGERTQYF
.	TRBV5-4	TRBD2	TRBJ2-3	TGTGCCAGCAGACTTCTTGAGCGGGGGCCCGAAATGCAGTATTTT	CASRLLERGPEMQYF
once	TRBV7-8	.	TRBJ2-2	TGTGCCAGCAGCCCCCGGACAGCGAACACCGGGGAGCTGTTTTTT	CASSPRTANTGELFF
.	TRBV7-2	.	TRBJ1-3	TGTGCCAGCAGCTTATTGGCAGGATTGGTGGCTGGAAACACCATATATTTT	CASSLLAGLVAGNTIYF
.	TRBV11-3	TRBD1	TRBJ1-4	TGTGCCAGCAGCTTAGTTCGGCAGGGGGCAAATAATGAAAAACTGTTTTTT	CASSLVRQGANNEKLFF
.	TRBV7-8	TRBD2	TRBJ2-7	TGTGCCAGCAGTAGGACTAGCTACTACGAGCAGTACTTC	CASSRTSYYEQYF
.	TRBV19	.	TRBJ2-5	TGTGCCAGTAGTATAGCTACCAGCAGGGAGACCCAGTACTTC	CASSIATSRETQYF
.	TRBV6-1	TRBD1	TRBJ1-1	TGTGCCAGCCGTCGACAGGGACTGGGTGGCACTGAAGCTTTCTTT	CASRRQGLGGTEAFF
.	TRBV5-1	TRBD2	TRBJ2-3	TGCGCCAGCAGCTTAGCGGGGGTGAACACAGATACGCAGTATTTT	CASSLAGVNTDTQYF
.	TRBV6-1	.	TRBJ2-5	TGTGCCAGCAGTGAAGTCTCGGGAGAGACCCAGTACTTC	CASSEVSGETQYF
.	TRBV6-1	.	TRBJ1-3	TGTGCCATCAGTGACGCAGGGACTCGTAGCTCTGGAAACACCATATATTTT	CAISDAGTRSSGNTIYF
.	TRBV6-6	.	TRBJ2-3	TGTGCCACCACCCCAAGGGGGACTAAGACAGATACGCAGTATTTT	CATTPRGTKTDTQYF
.	TRBV21-1	.	TRBJ2-3	TGTGCCAGCAGCAGTCTGAGGGGGGGCTTTGGAGATACGCAGTATTTT	CASSSLRGGFGDTQYF
.	TRBV28	.	TRBJ2-5	TGTGCCAGCGGCTTCTCGGGGGTGGGGGAGACCCAGTACTTC	CASGFSGVGETQYF
.	TRBV9	TRBD2	TRBJ2-4	TGTGCCAGCAGCGTAGCGGCTAGCGGGGTGAACATTCAGTACTTC	CASSVAASGVNIQYF
few	TRBV6-1	.	TRBJ1-1	TGTGCCAGCCCCCACATTGAAGCTTTCTTT	CASPHIEAFF
.	TRBV7-2	TRBD1	TRBJ2-7	TGTGCCAGCAGCTTAGCCGGGACAGGGGTTTCCTACGAGCAGTACTTC	CASSLAGTGVSYEQYF
.	TRBV7-2	.	TRBJ2-1	TGTGCCAGCAGCTTAGCGGGGGGGCCACCGCCGCTCTTC	CASSLAGGPPPLF
.	TRBV4-3	TRBD1	TRBJ1-5	TGCGCCAGCAGCCAAGAGGACAGGCCCAATCAGCCCCAGCATTTT	CASSQEDRPNQPQHF